The sequence of this TCR beta chain was determined in a study of OX40 agonist ivuxolimab in advanced cancers. In the study overall: Males comprised about 84% of the group, whose mean age was roughly 64 years (range roughly 20 to 90). One patient with hepatocellular carcinoma and two with cutaneous melanoma, three in all, had partial responses.

Study-level results: CD8+ T cells were the subset that, on average, had more expanded clones than CD4+.

Sequenced by immunoSEQ multiplex PCR; TCRdb stores in-frame clones only, minus some. The table has more than 12,000 clones, around four fifths seen once. About this clone itself: Its antigen is not identified.

The germline V and J ends were trimmed by 0 bases and 8 bases, with 14 bases remaining between them. The CDR3 runs 15 residues. The V gene's germline CDR1 is SGHAT and CDR2 FQNNGV. The clonotype was recovered from an adult with an advanced solid tumor such as melanoma, head and neck, liver or kidney cancer. Sequenced here: CD4+ or CD8+ T cells sorted from blood, sampled in a trial of the OX40 agonist ivuxolimab. V usage is TRBV11-2 and J usage is TRBJ2-1, with D possibly matching TRBD2 (5 bases). The CDR3 nucleotides are TGTGCCAGCAGCTTAGACGGGGTGCCTAGGGATGAGCAGTTCTTC. It codes for CASSLDGVPRDEQFF.